The source of this TCR beta chain is a study of blood T cell repertoires in COVID-19. The wider study: Researchers got acute and convalescent COVID-19 samples from the United States, Italy and Spain. Nucleic acid was either cDNA or gDNA, and it came from T cells, B-cell-depleted T cells, or PBMCs.

There are 14 residues in the CDR3. In germline, CDR1 is LNHDA, CDR2 SQIVND (reference sequence). The V end lost 2 bases, the J end lost 3 bases, and 10 bases lay between the germline ends. Authors' methods: Reference gene primer amplification in the assay estimated nucleated cell counts. Data came from immunoSEQ multiplex PCR; TCRdb stores just in-frame clones and leaves some out. The DNA gave D and trimming, while V, J and clone size come from that table. The sample lists about 74,000 clones, 85% to 95% occurring once. The rearrangement joins TRBV19 to TRBJ1-1; the D gene is possibly TRBD1 (6 bases). This receptor was identified in a woman aged 55-69 years with active COVID-19. Sequenced: peripheral blood. The CDR3 spells CASSIQGWDTEAFF. The DNA of the CDR3 is TGTGCCAGTAGTATACAGGGGTGGGACACTGAAGCTTTCTTT.